Presented here are 17 T cell receptor beta chains from one specimen sequenced in a study of blood T cell repertoires in COVID-19. Libraries were prepared by immunoSEQ multiplex PCR; TCRdb keeps only in-frame clonotypes and omits some of them. The sample contains some 230,000 clones, roughly 80% of which appear only once. Material: peripheral blood. The receptors come from a woman in her fifties or sixties who had recovered from COVID-19.

The chain is built from TRBV16 and TRBJ2-3, with 7 bases identical to TRBD2. CDR1 and CDR2 (germline): KGHSY, FQNENV. There are 14 residues in the CDR3. V lost 7 bases to trimming and J lost 9 bases; unmatched junction nucleotides: 13. Written as DNA, the CDR3 is TGTGCCAGCATTCACGGTGGACTAGTTCCCACGCAGTATTTT. The encoded protein is CASIHGGLVPTQYF.

The CDR3 bases are TGCGCCAGCAGCCCTAACGGACAAGTCTATGGCTACACCTTC. Its translation: CASSPNGQVYGYTF. The genes are TRBV4-3 and TRBJ1-2; weak D call: TRBD1 (5 bases). Per the germline V gene, CDR1 is LGHNA and CDR2 is YSLEER. There are 14 residues in the CDR3. Trimming took 4 bases from V and 4 from J, leaving 13 bases between them.

The chain combines TRBV6-5 with TRBJ1-5; D might be TRBD1 (5 bases). The CDR3 is made up of 14 amino acids. The germline gives CDR1 MNHEY, CDR2 SVGAGI. V lost 8 bases to trimming and J lost 4 bases, with 15 bases between them. In DNA form, the CDR3 reads TGTGCCAGCGGGCGGGGGAATAAGAATCAGCCCCAGCATTTT. Translation: CASGRGNKNQPQHF.

This sequence joins TRBV9 and TRBJ1-1; D is undetermined. In germline, CDR1 is SGDLS, CDR2 YYNGEE. V lost 0 bases and J 1 base, leaving 7 bases between the germline ends. This CDR3 is built from 14 residues. CDR3 DNA sequence: TGTGCCAGCAGCGTAGACAGTAGGAACACTGAAGCTTTCTTT. Amino acids: CASSVDSRNTEAFF.

The rearrangement joins TRBV5-1 to TRBJ1-6; possible D gene TRBD1, 6 bases. The CDR3 extends over 18 amino acids. V gave up 0 bases and J gave up 10 bases, with 23 bases separating them. Germline CDR1 reads SGHRS; CDR2 reads YFSETQ. The CDR3 DNA sequence: TGCGCCAGCAGCTTGGTTGGCCTGAACAGGGAGAGGTGGTCACCCCTCCACTTT. Its protein is CASSLVGLNRERWSPLHF.

CDR3 residues: CASRRGQGGLYEQYF. The DNA of the CDR3 is TGTGCCAGCAGGAGGGGACAGGGCGGTTTATACGAGCAGTACTTC. The chain is built from TRBV7-2 and TRBJ2-7, with 9 bases identical to TRBD1. The CDR3 spans 15 residues. Germline values: CDR1 SGHTA, CDR2 FQGNSA. Trimming removed 6 bases from V and 4 bases from J; junction bases left unmatched: 10.

This clone was seen at least ten times. The CDR3 reads CASSQDRRETGGVNYGYTF. The CDR3 coding sequence is TGCGCCAGCAGCCAAGATAGGAGGGAGACAGGGGGCGTAAACTATGGCTACACCTTC. This rearrangement joins TRBV4-3 to TRBJ1-2; 10 nucleotides match TRBD1. Germline V gene data show CDR1 as LGHNA and CDR2 as YSLEER. CDR3 size: 19 residues. Losses at the gene ends were 0 bases for V and 2 bases for J; bases not matched to a gene: 12.

This chain links TRBV21-1 with TRBJ2-7; the tabulated D call, TRBD1, remains unverified against the DNA. TRBV21-1 is deemed a pseudogene. The CDR3 contains 16 residues. CDR3 coding DNA: TGTGCCAGCATCCCCGCCCTGGGACAGGAAGACTACGAGCAGTACTTC. It encodes CASIPALGQEDYEQYF.

The genes are TRBV30 and TRBJ1-1; a possible D gene is TRBD1 (5 bases). The V gene lost 2 bases and the J gene lost 4 bases, with 17 bases spanning the gap. Germline CDR1 reads GTSNPN; CDR2 reads SVGIG (reference sequence). The CDR3 contains 15 residues. The CDR3 DNA follows: TGTGCCTGGAGTCTCTTTGCTAGGGGCCCCACTGAAGCTTTCTTT. This encodes CAWSLFARGPTEAFF. Based on the CDR3 plus reference TRBV30 and TRBJ1-1, the full variable domain is SQTIHQWPATLVQPVGSPLSLECTVEGTSNPNLYWYRQAAGRGLQLLFYSVGIGQISSEVPQNLSASRPQDRQFILSSKKLLLSDSGFYLCAWSLFARGPTEAFFGQGTRLTVV.

This clone is a singleton in its sample. The genes are TRBV19 and TRBJ2-7; TRBD1 aligns across 9 bases. The CDR3 contains 13 residues. After removal of 7 bases from V and 7 bases from J, the junction contained 8 bases not matched to a gene. Germline V gene lookup returns CDR1 LNHDA and CDR2 SQIVND (reference sequence). The CDR3, as DNA: TGTGCCAGTATGCGGACAGGGGAGGGGGAGCAGTACTTC. Its protein is CASMRTGEGEQYF.

J is TRBJ2-2 and V is TRBV6-5, with D tentatively TRBD2 (7 bases). Germline CDR1 and CDR2: MNHEY and SVGAGI. The CDR3 runs 13 residues. V lost 10 bases and J 6 bases, leaving 15 bases between the germline ends. For the CDR3, the DNA is TGTGCCACCCAGCAGGGGAGGGCCGGGGAGCTGTTTTTT. It encodes CATQQGRAGELFF.

V usage is TRBV7-3 and J usage is TRBJ2-7, with 12 bases aligning to TRBD1. The CDR3 runs to 15 residues. The germline gives CDR1 SGHTA, CDR2 FQGTGA. V shed 2 bases, J shed 10 bases, and the junction held 9 bases outside the gene matches. CDR3: CASSLGGQGAGHQYF. The CDR3 nucleotides read TGTGCCAGCAGCTTAGGGGGACAGGGGGCAGGTCATCAGTACTTC.

The chain employs TRBV7-2 and TRBJ1-1; weak D call: TRBD1 (6 bases). V was pared by 3 bases and J by 4 bases, with 15 bases between. The CDR3 is 15 residues long. The germline gives CDR1 SGHTA, CDR2 FQGNSA. The CDR3 nucleotides read TGTGCCAGCAGCTTCGCGGGGGCGGGGCCCACTGAAGCTTTCTTT. Amino acid sequence: CASSFAGAGPTEAFF.

This clone was counted between two and nine times. The V gene is TRBV6-6, the J gene TRBJ1-1; 8 bases match TRBD1. Germline CDR1 and CDR2: MNHNY and SVGAGI (reference sequence). The CDR3 totals 17 residues. The V and J ends lost 5 bases and 6 bases, in that order; junction bases with no gene match: 17. CDR3 region: CASSLRAGGYLKAEAFF. The CDR3 DNA reads as TGTGCCAGCAGTCTGAGGGCAGGGGGCTATCTTAAAGCTGAAGCTTTCTTT.

The V call is TRBV27, the J call TRBJ1-2, with 12 nucleotides matching TRBD1. The CDR3 consists of 19 residues. Germline trimming cut 5 bases from V and 3 bases from J; bases unmatched to any gene: 16. The germline V gene has CDR1 MNHEY and CDR2 SMNVEV (reference sequence). CDR3 sequence: CASSPIDPPGQGADYGYTF. Written as DNA, the CDR3 is TGTGCCAGCAGTCCCATAGATCCCCCGGGACAGGGGGCGGACTATGGCTACACCTTC.

This chain uses TRBV19 with TRBJ1-3; no firm D call. V was pared by 9 bases and J by 4 bases, with 19 bases between. Germline CDR1 reads LNHDA; CDR2 reads SQIVND (reference sequence). This CDR3 is 15 amino acids long. As DNA, the CDR3 is TGTGCCAGCCCCACCAGTTCGGGGAAAGGAAACACCATATATTTT. It is translated as CASPTSSGKGNTIYF.

The V call is TRBV7-2, the J call TRBJ1-5; possibly TRBD1 for D (5 bases). Germline lookup yields CDR1 SGHTA and CDR2 FQGNSA. Between the trimmed V and J ends, which lost 1 base and 7 bases, there was a span of 14 bases. CDR3 size: 15 residues. CDR3: CASSLDRGTHQPQHF. Here the CDR3 DNA reads TGTGCCAGCAGCTTAGATCGGGGGACGCACCAGCCCCAGCATTTT.